Presented here are 16 T cell receptor beta chains from one specimen sequenced in a study of blood T cell repertoires in COVID-19. Sequencing used immunoSEQ multiplex PCR; TCRdb keeps in-frame clones, though not all of them. The sample yields more than 350,000 clones, around 87% seen once. Sequencing was done on a sample of PBMCs or T cells enriched from blood (not recorded which). The receptors shown here come from a man in his late teens or twenties who had recovered from COVID-19.

The chain employs TRBV7-9 and TRBJ1-1, with D perhaps matching TRBD1 (5 bases). This CDR3 has 13 amino acids. Germline CDR1 and CDR2: SEHNR and FQNEAQ (reference sequence). Trimming removed 5 bases from V and 2 bases from J, with 9 bases in between. The CDR3 here is CASSPGINTEAFF. The CDR3 region has the DNA TGTGCCAGCAGCCCAGGGATTAACACTGAAGCTTTCTTT.

This clone was seen just once. The identical CDR3 is also encoded by other nucleotide sequences in the sample. The CDR3 sequence: CASSLGGRSGANVLTF. CDR3 sequence (DNA): TGTGCCAGCAGCCTTGGGGGCCGATCTGGGGCCAACGTCCTGACTTTC. V is TRBV7-9 and J is TRBJ2-6; TRBD1 might be the D (6 bases). V was shortened by 5 bases and J by 1 base, with 12 bases between the two germline ends. Looked up from germline, CDR1 is SEHNR and CDR2 is FQNEAQ (reference sequence). This CDR3 has 16 residues.

This clone appeared once. The V and J genes are TRBV28 and TRBJ1-1, with D perhaps TRBD1 (5 bases). Trimming shortened V by 0 bases and J by 11 bases, and 10 bases separated the two germline ends. Germline V gives CDR1 MDHEN, CDR2 SYDVKM. The CDR3 consists of 12 residues. CDR3 sequence reads: CASSLWQGGAFF. The DNA for the CDR3 is TGTGCCAGCAGTTTATGGCAGGGTGGGGCTTTCTTT.

CDR3 region: CASSSVGGTGIYTEAFF. The CDR3 DNA reads as TGTGCCAGCAGTTCCGTCGGCGGGACAGGGATATACACTGAAGCTTTCTTT. The chain joins TRBV11-2 to TRBJ1-1, with 9 bases aligning to TRBD1. Losses at the gene ends were 6 bases for V and 3 bases for J; bases not matched to a gene: 14. This CDR3 is built from 17 residues. CDR1 is SGHAT, CDR2 FQNNGV, per germline.

The gene calls are TRBV7-3 and TRBJ1-1; D ambiguous. Germline CDR1 reads SGHTA; CDR2 reads FQGTGA. The CDR3 has 13 residues. Trimming removed 2 bases from V and 1 base from J, with 5 bases in between. The CDR3 reads CASSLGENTEAFF. In DNA form, the CDR3 reads TGTGCCAGCAGCTTAGGAGAGAACACTGAAGCTTTCTTT. Full variable domain (missing parts from reference TRBV7-3 and TRBJ1-1): GAGVSQTPSNKVTEKGKYVELRCDPISGHTALYWYRQSLGQGPEFLIYFQGTGAADDSGLPNDRFFAVRPEGSVSTLKIQRTERGDSAVYLCASSLGENTEAFFGQGTRLTVV.

The V gene is TRBV28, the J gene TRBJ1-5, with D unclear. Between the trimmed V and J ends, which lost 5 bases and 0 bases, there was a span of 5 bases. Germline assignment: CDR1 MDHEN and CDR2 SYDVKM. The CDR3 spans 13 residues. CDR3 in amino acids: CASSQDSNQPQHF. In DNA, the CDR3 is TGTGCCAGCAGTCAGGATAGCAATCAGCCCCAGCATTTT.

This chain uses TRBV3-1 (or the pseudogene TRBV3-2) with TRBJ2-7; D is possibly TRBD2 (5 bases). CDR1 and CDR2 (germline): LGHDT, YNNKEL (reference sequence). The V gene lost 4 bases and the J gene lost 6 bases, with 16 bases spanning the gap. This CDR3 has 14 amino acids. CDR3 coding DNA: TGTGCCAGCAGCCCTCTACTAGATTACTCCGAGCAGTACTTC. This translates into CASSPLLDYSEQYF.

This chain uses TRBV2 with TRBJ2-1, with 7 bases that match TRBD1. This CDR3 is built from 14 residues. With 5 bases clipped from V and 5 bases from J, the junction kept 6 bases outside the gene matches. CDR1 is SNHLY and CDR2 is FYNNEI in the germline V gene. CDR3 coding DNA: TGTGCCAGCAGTAGGGGAACAGGGGACAATGAGCAGTTCTTC. The encoded protein is CASSRGTGDNEQFF.

Concerning this clone itself: At one end, the junction sequence differs from germline, possibly due to a read error. The chain links TRBV7-7 to TRBJ2-7; 8 nucleotides agree with TRBD1. The germline CDR1 and CDR2 sequences are SSHAT and FNYEAQ (reference sequence). The CDR3 contains 15 residues. CDR3 in amino acids: CASSLAQGEAYEQYF. The CDR3 DNA is TGTGCCAGCAGCCTAGCACAGGGGGAGGCCTACGAGCAGTACTTC.

This chain links TRBV7-9 with TRBJ1-2; 8 bases agree with TRBD1. Germline V gene sequence: CDR1 SEHNR, CDR2 FQNEAQ (reference sequence). This CDR3 spans 13 amino acids. J was trimmed by 6 bases and V by 5 bases; bases with no gene match: 5. The CDR3 coding sequence is TGTGCCAGCAGCCAGGACAGGGTCCATGGCTACACCTTC. Translation: CASSQDRVHGYTF.

This clone was counted many times. V is TRBV7-8 and J is TRBJ2-2; D uncertain. The V gene lost 3 bases and the J gene lost 5 bases, with 10 bases spanning the gap. Germline CDR1 SGHVS, CDR2 FQNEAQ. The CDR3 totals 14 residues. The CDR3 nucleotides are TGTGCCAGCAGCTTTACACAGATGACCGGGGAGCTGTTTTTT. It specifies CASSFTQMTGELFF.

The V gene is TRBV5-8, the J gene TRBJ1-2; TRBD1 aligns across 9 bases. CDR1 and CDR2 from the germline V gene are SGHTS and YDEGEE. The CDR3 runs to 15 residues. With V trimmed by 1 base and J by 6 bases, 7 bases remained unmatched. The CDR3: CASSLNRGRIDGYTF. CDR3 coding DNA: TGTGCCAGCAGCTTGAACAGGGGGCGCATCGATGGCTACACCTTC.

This chain uses TRBV11-2 with TRBJ2-1; 9 bases are shared with TRBD2. CDR3 size: 16 residues. The trim removed 0 bases at V and 2 bases at J, leaving 2 bases unmatched. CDR1 and CDR2 (germline): SGHAT, FQNNGV. The DNA for the CDR3 is TGTGCCAGCAGCTTAGAAGCTAGCGGGACCTACAATGAGCAGTTCTTC. Translating it yields CASSLEASGTYNEQFF.

This chain links TRBV7-8 with TRBJ2-5; TRBD2 matches 14 bases. Germline CDR1 is SGHVS and CDR2 is FQNEAQ. This CDR3 is built from 17 residues. After removal of 4 bases from V and 4 bases from J, the junction contained 8 bases not matched to a gene. The CDR3 here is CASSSPPTSGGVETQYF. The CDR3 DNA reads TGTGCCAGCAGCTCTCCCCCGACTAGCGGGGGGGTAGAGACCCAGTACTTC. Looking up the rest from reference TRBV7-8 and TRBJ2-5 gives the full variable domain: GAGVSQSPRYKVAKRGQDVALRCDPISGHVSLFWYQQALGQGPEFLTYFQNEAQLDKSGLPSDRFFAERPEGSVSTLKIQRTQQEDSAVYLCASSSPPTSGGVETQYFGPGTRLLVL.

The V gene is TRBV6-5, the J gene TRBJ2-7; 9 bases line up with TRBD1. In germline, CDR1 is MNHEY, CDR2 SVGAGI. The length of the CDR3 is 11 residues. The J segment lost 7 bases and the V segment lost 11 bases, leaving 6 bases of the junction unmatched. The CDR3 DNA reads as TGTGCCGGGGGACAGGGTGGTGAGCAGTACTTC. It yields the protein CAGGQGGEQYF.

V and J are TRBV9 and TRBJ2-3, with 7 bases identical to TRBD1. Germline trimming cut 0 bases from V and 2 bases from J; bases unmatched to any gene: 3. This CDR3 spans 15 amino acids. Germline lookup yields CDR1 SGDLS and CDR2 YYNGEE. CDR3 sequence reads: CASSVGDRPTDTQYF. The CDR3 nucleotides are TGTGCCAGCAGCGTAGGGGACAGACCCACAGATACGCAGTATTTT.